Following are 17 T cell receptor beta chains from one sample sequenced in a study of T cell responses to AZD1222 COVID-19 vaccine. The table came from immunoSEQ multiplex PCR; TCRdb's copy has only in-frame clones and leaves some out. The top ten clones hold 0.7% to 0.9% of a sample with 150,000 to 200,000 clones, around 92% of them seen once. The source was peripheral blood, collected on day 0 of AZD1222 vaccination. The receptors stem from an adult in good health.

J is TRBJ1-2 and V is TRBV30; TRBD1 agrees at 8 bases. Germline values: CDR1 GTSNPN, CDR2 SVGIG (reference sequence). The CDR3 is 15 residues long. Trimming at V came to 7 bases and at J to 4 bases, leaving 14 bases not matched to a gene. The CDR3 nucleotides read TGTGCCTACCAAACCCGGGACAGGCCCCTCTATGGCTACACCTTC. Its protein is CAYQTRDRPLYGYTF.

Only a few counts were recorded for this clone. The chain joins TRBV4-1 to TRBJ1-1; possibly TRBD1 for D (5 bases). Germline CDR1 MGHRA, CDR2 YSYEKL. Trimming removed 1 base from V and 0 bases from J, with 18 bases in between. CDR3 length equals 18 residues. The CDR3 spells CASSQVRQTSKLNTEAFF. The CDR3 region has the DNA TGCGCCAGCAGCCAAGTGCGACAGACCTCAAAGTTGAACACTGAAGCTTTCTTT.

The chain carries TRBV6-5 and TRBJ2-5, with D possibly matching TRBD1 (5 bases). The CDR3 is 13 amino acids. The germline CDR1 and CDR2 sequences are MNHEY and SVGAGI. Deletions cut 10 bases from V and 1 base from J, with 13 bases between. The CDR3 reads CAIRRGLQETQYF. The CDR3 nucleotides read TGTGCCATAAGAAGGGGCCTCCAAGAGACCCAGTACTTC.

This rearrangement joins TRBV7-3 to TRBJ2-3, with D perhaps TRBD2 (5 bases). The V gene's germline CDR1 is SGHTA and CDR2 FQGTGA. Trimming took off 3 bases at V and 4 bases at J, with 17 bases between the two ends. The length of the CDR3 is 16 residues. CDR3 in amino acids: CASSFGLARLPDTQYF. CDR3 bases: TGTGCCAGCAGCTTTGGGCTAGCTCGACTCCCAGATACGCAGTATTTT.

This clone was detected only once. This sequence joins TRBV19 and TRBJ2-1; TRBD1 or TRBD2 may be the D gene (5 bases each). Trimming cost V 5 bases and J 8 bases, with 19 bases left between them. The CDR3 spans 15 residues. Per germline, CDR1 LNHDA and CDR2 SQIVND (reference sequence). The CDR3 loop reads CASSETGTKVYEQFF. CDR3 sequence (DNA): TGTGCCAGTAGTGAGACGGGGACCAAAGTATATGAGCAGTTCTTC.

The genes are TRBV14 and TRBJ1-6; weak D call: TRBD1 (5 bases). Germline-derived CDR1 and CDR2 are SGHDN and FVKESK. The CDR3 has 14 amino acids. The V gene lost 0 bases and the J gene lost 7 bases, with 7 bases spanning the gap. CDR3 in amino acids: CASSQDGGNSPLHF. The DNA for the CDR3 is TGTGCCAGCAGCCAAGATGGGGGGAATTCACCCCTCCACTTT.

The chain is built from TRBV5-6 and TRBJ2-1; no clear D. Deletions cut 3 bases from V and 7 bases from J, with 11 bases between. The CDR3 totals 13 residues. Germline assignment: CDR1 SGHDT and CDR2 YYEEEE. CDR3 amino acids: CASSWTLENEQFF. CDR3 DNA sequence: TGTGCCAGCAGCTGGACCTTGGAAAATGAGCAGTTCTTC.

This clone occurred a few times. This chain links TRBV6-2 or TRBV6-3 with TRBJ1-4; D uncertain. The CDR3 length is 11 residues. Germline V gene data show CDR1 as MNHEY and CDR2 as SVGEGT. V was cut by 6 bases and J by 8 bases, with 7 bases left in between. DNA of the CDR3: TGTGCCAGCAGCGAGAACGAAAAACTGTTTTTT. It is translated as CASSENEKLFF.

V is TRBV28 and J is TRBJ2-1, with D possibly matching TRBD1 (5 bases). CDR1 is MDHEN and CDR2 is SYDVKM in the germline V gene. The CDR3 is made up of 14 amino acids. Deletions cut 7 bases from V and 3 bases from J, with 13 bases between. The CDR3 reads CASKGASDYNEQFF. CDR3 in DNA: TGTGCCAGCAAAGGGGCCAGCGACTACAATGAGCAGTTCTTC.

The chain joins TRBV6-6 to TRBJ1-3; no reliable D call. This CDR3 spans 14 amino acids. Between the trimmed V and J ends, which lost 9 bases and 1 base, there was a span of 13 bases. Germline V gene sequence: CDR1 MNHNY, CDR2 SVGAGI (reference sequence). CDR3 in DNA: TGTGCCAGTCGAGGGCTCGATTCTGGAAACACCATATATTTT. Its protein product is CASRGLDSGNTIYF.

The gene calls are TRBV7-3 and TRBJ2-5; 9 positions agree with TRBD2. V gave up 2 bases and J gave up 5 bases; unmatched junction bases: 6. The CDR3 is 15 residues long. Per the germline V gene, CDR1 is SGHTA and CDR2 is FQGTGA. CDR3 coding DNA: TGTGCCAGCAGCTTAGAGGCGGGGGGGCCGGAGACCCAGTACTTC. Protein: CASSLEAGGPETQYF.

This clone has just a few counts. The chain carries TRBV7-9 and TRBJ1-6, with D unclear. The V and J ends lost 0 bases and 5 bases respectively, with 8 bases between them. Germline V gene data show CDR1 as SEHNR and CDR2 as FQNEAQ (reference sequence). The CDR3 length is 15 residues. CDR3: CASSLAAGDNSPLHF. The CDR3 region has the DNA TGTGCCAGCAGCTTAGCGGCAGGAGATAATTCACCCCTCCACTTT.

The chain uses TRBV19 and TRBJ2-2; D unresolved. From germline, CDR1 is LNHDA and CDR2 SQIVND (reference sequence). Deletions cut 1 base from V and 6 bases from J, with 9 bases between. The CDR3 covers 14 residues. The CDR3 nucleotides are TGTGCCAGTAGTATAGGCCCTAAGGCCGGGGAGCTGTTTTTT. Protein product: CASSIGPKAGELFF.

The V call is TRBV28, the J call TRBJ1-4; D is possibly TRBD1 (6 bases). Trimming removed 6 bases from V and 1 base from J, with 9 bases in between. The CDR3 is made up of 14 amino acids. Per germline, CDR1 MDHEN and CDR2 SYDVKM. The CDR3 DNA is TGTGCCAGCAGCTCACAGGGAACTAATGAAAAACTGTTTTTT. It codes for CASSSQGTNEKLFF.

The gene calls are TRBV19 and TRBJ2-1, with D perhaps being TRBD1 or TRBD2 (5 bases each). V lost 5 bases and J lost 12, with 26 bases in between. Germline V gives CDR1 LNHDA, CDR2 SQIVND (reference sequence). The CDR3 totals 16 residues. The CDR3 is CASSRLLGTGPRGQFF. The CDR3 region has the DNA TGTGCCAGTAGTCGACTCCTTGGCACGGGGCCCAGAGGGCAGTTCTTC.

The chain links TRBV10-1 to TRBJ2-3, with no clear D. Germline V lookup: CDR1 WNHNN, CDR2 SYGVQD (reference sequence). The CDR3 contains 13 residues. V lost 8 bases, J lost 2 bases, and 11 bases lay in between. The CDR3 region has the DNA TGCGCCAGCTCTGGACGGCTCACAGATACGCAGTATTTT. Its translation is CASSGRLTDTQYF.

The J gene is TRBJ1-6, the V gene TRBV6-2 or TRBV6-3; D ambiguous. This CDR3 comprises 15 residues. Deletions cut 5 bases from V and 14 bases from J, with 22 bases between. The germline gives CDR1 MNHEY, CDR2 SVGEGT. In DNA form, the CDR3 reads TGTGCCAGCAGTCTCGACCGGGCCACTTTTGTGACCCTCCACTTT. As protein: CASSLDRATFVTLHF.